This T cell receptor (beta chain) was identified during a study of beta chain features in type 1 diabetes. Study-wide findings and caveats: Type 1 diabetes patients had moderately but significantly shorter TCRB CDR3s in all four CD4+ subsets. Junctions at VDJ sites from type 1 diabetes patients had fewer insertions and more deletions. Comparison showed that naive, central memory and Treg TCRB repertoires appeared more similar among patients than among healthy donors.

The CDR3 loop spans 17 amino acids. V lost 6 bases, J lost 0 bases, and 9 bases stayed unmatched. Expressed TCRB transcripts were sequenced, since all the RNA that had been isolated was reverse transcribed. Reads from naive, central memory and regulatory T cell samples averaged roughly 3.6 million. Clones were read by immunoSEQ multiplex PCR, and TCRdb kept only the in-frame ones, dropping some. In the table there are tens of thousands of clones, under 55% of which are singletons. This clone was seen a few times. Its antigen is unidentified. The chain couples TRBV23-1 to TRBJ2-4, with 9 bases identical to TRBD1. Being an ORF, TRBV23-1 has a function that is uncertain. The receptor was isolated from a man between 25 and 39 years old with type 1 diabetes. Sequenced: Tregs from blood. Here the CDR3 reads CASRTSGTGLAKNIQYF. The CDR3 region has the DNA TGCGCCAGCAGAACCTCCGGGACAGGGCTAGCCAAAAACATTCAGTACTTC.